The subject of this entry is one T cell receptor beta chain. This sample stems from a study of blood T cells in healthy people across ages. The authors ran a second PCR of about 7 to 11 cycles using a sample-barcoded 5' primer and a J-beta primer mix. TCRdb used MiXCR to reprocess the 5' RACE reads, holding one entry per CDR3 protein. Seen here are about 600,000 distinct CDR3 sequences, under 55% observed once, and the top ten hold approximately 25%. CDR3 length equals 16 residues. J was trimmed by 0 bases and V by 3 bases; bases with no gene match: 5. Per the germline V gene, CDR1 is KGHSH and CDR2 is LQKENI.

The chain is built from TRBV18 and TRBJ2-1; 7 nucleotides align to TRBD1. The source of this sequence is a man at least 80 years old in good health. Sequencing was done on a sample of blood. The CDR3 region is CASSPLQGSSYNEQFF. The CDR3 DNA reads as TGTGCCAGCTCACCTTTACAGGGGAGCTCCTACAATGAGCAGTTCTTC.